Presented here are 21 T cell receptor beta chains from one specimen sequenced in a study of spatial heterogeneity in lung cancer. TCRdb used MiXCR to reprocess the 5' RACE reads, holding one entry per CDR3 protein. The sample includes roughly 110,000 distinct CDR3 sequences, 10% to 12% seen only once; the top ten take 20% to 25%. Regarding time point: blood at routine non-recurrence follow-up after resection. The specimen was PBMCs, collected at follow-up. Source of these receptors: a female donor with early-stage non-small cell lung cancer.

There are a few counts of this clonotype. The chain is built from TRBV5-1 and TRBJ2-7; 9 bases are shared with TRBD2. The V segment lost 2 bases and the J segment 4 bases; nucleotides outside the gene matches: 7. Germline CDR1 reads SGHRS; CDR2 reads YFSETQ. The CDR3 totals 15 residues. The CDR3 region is CASSFSAGGPYEQYF. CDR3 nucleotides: TGCGCCAGCAGCTTCTCCGCGGGAGGGCCTTACGAGCAGTACTTC.

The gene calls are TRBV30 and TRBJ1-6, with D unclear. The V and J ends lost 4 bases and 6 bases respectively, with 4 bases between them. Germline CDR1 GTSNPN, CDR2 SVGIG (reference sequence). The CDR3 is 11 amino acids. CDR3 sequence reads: CAWNTNSPLHF. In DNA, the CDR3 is TGTGCCTGGAACACTAATTCACCCCTCCACTTT.

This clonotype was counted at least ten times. The CDR3 nucleotides read TGTGCCAGCAGTTCCGGGGGCGCCCACTCTGGAAACACCATATATTTT. Translation gives CASSSGGAHSGNTIYF. V gene TRBV6-5 combines with J gene TRBJ1-3, with a possible D match to TRBD1 (6 bases). The CDR3 runs to 16 residues. From germline, CDR1 is MNHEY and CDR2 SVGAGI. The V and J ends lost 4 bases and 0 bases respectively, with 13 bases between them.

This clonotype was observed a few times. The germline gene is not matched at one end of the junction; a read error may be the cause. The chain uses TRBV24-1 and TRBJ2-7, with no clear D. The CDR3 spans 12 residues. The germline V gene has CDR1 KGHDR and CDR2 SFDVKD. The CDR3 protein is CATRDPPYEQYF. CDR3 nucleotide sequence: TGTGCCACCCGTGACCCTCCCTACGAGCAGTACTTC.

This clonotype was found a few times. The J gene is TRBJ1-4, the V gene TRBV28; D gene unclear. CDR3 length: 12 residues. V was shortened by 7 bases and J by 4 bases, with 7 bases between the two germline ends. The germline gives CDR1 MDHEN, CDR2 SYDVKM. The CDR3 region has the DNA TGTGCCAGCAACAGATTTAATGAAAAACTGTTTTTT. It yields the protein CASNRFNEKLFF.

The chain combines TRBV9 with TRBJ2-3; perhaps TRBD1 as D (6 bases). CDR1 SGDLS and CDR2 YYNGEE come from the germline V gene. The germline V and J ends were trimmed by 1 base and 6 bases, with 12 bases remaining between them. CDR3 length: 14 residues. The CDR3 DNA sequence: TGTGCCAGCAGCGTAAACCGGGACATCGATACGCAGTATTTT. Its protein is CASSVNRDIDTQYF.

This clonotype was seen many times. The CDR3: CASGFEQFF. For the CDR3, the DNA is TGTGCTAGTGGTTTTGAGCAGTTCTTC. The chain is built from TRBV12-5 and TRBJ2-1; the D is unclear. Looked up from germline, CDR1 is LGHNT and CDR2 is FRNRAP. This CDR3 comprises 9 residues. The V and J ends lost 3 bases and 9 bases respectively, with 0 bases between them.

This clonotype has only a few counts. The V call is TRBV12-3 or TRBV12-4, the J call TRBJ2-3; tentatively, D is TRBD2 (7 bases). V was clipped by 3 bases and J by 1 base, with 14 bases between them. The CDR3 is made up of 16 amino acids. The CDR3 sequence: CASSFSGGAGTDTQYF. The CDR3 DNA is TGTGCCAGCAGTTTTTCGGGGGGCGCTGGCACAGATACGCAGTATTTT.

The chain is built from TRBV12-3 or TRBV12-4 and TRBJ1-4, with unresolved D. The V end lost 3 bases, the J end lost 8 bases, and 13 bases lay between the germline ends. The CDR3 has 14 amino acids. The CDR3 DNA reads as TGTGCCAGCAGTTTGGGCAGTACCCCCGAAAAACTGTTTTTT. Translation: CASSLGSTPEKLFF.

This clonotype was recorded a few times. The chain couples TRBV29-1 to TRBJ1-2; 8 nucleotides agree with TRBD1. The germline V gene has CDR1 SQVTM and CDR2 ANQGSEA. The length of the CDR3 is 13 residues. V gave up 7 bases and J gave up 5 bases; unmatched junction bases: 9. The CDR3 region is CSARQGPVYGYTF. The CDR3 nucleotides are TGCAGCGCCCGACAGGGGCCGGTATATGGCTACACCTTC. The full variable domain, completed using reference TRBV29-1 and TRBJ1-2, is SAVISQKPSRDICQRGTSLTIQCQVDSQVTMMFWYRQQPGQSLTLIATANQGSEATYESGFVIDKFPISRPNLTFSTLTVSNMSPEDSSIYLCSARQGPVYGYTFGSGTRLTVV.

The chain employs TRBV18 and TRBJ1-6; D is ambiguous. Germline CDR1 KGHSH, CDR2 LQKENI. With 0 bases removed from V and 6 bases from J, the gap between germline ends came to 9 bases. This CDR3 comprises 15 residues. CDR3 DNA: TGTGCCAGCTCACCACCGGCACAGATTAATTCACCCCTCCACTTT. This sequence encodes CASSPPAQINSPLHF.

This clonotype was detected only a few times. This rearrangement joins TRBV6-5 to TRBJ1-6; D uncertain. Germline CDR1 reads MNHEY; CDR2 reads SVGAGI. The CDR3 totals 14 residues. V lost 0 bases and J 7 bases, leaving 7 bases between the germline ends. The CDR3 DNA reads TGTGCCAGCAGTTACTCGCCAGCAAATTCACCCCTCCACTTT. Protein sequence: CASSYSPANSPLHF.

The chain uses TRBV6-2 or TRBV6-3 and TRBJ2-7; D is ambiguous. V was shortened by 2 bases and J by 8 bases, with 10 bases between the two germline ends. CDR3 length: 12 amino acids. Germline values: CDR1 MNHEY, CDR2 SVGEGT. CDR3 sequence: CASSYTSYKQYV. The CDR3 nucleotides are TGTGCCAGCAGTTACACCTCATACAAGCAGTACGTC.

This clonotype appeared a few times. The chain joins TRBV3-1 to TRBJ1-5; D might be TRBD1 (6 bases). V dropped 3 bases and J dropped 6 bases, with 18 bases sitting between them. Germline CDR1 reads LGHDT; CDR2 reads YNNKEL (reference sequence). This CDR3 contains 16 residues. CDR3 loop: CASSHGGRGEGQPQHF. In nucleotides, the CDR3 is TGTGCCAGCAGCCATGGAGGCAGGGGTGAGGGTCAGCCCCAGCATTTT.

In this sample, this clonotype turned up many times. CDR3: CASRDQQWQAFF. The CDR3 nucleotides are TGTGCCAGCAGAGACCAACAGTGGCAGGCTTTCTTT. This chain connects TRBV28 to TRBJ1-1; the D is unclear. Trimming cost V 6 bases and J 11 bases, with 16 bases left between them. This CDR3 is 12 amino acids long. In germline, CDR1 is MDHEN, CDR2 SYDVKM. Based on the CDR3 plus reference TRBV28 and TRBJ1-1, the full variable domain is DVKVTQSSRYLVKRTGEKVFLECVQDMDHENMFWYRQDPGLGLRLIYFSYDVKMKEKGDIPEGYSVSREKKERFSLILESASTNQTSMYLCASRDQQWQAFFGQGTRLTVV.

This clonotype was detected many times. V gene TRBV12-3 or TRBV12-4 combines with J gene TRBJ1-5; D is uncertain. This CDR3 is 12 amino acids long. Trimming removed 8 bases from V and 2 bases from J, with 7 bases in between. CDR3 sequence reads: CASRFGNQPQHF. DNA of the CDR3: TGTGCCAGCCGGTTTGGCAATCAGCCCCAGCATTTT.

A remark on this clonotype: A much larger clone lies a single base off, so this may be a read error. The CDR3 coding sequence is TGCAGTGCTAGAGCCCGGAGAAACACTGAAGCTTTCTTT. Amino acids: CSARARRNTEAFF. The chain recombines TRBV20-1 with TRBJ1-1; no reliable D call. The CDR3 contains 13 residues. Germline CDR1 and CDR2: DFQATT and SNEGSKA (reference sequence). V was cut by 1 base and J by 2 bases, with 8 bases left in between.

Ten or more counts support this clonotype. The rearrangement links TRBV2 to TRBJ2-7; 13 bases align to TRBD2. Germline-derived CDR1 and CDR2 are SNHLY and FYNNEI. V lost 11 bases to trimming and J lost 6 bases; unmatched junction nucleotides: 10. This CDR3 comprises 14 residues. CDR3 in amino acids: CAGRGLAGASEQYV. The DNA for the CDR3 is TGTGCCGGACGAGGACTAGCGGGAGCCAGCGAGCAGTACGTC.

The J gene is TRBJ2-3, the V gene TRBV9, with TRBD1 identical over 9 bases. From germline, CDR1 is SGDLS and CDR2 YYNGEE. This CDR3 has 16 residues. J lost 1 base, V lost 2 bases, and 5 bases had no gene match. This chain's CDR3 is CASSVQTGGGTDTQYF. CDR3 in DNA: TGTGCCAGCAGCGTCCAGACAGGGGGAGGCACAGATACGCAGTATTTT. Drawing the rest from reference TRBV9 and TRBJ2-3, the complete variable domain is DSGVTQTPKHLITATGQRVTLRCSPRSGDLSVYWYQQSLDQGLQFLIQYYNGEERAKGNILERFSAQQFPDLHSELNLSSLELGDSALYFCASSVQTGGGTDTQYFGPGTRLTVL.

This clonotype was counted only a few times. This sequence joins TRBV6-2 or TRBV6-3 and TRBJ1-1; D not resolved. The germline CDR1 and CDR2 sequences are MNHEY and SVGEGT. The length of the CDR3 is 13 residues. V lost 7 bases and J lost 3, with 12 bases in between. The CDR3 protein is CASTFFGYTEAFF. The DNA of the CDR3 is TGTGCCAGCACATTTTTTGGGTACACTGAAGCTTTCTTT.

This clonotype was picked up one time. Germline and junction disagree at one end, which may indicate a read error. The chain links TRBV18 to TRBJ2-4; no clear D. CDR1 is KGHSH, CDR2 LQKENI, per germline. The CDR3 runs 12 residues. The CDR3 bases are TGTGTCAGCTCACAAGAGAAAAACATTCAGTACTTT. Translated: CVSSQEKNIQYF. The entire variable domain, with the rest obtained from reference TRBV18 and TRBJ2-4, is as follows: NAGVMQNPRHLVRRRGQEARLRCSPMKGHSHVYWYRQLPEEGLKFMVYLQKENIIDESGMPKERFSAEFPKEGPSILRIQQVVRGDSAAYFCVSSQEKNIQYFGAGTRLSVL.